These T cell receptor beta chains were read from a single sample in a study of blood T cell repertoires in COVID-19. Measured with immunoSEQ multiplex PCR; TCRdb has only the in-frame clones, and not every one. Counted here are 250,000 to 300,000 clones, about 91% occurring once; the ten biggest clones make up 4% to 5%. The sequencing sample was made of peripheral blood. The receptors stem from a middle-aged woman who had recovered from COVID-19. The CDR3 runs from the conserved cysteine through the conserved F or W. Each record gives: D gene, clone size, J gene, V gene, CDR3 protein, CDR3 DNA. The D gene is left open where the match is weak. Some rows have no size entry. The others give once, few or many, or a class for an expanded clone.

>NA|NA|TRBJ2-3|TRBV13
CASSLVADITDTQYF
TGTGCCAGCAGCTTAGTAGCGGACATCACAGATACGCAGTATTTT
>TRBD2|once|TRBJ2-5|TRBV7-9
CASSTPLAGGVHKYF
TGTGCCAGCAGCACCCCCCTCGCGGGGGGGGTCCATAAGTACTTC
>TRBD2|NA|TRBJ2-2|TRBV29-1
CSASSGSNTGELFF
TGCAGCGCCTCCAGCGGGAGTAACACCGGGGAGCTGTTTTTT
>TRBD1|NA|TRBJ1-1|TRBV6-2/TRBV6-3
CASSLPGQPKAFF
TGTGCCAGCAGTCTTCCGGGACAGCCAAAAGCTTTCTTT
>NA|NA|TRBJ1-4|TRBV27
CASSSDYLGSEKLFF
TGTGCCAGCAGTTCAGATTATCTCGGGAGCGAAAAACTGTTTTTT
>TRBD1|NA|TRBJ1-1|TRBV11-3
CASSLRGGKAFF
TGTGCCAGCAGCTTACGAGGGGGCAAAGCTTTCTTT
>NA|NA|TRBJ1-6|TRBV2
CASSVQGPNSPLHF
TGTGCCAGCAGTGTACAGGGACCTAATTCACCCCTCCACTTT
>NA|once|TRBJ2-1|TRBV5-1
CASSLGLSGANEQFF
TGCGCCAGCAGCTTGGGACTGAGTGGGGCGAATGAGCAGTTCTTC
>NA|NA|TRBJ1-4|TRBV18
CASSPRWATNEKLFF
TGTGCCAGCTCACCGAGGTGGGCAACTAATGAAAAACTGTTTTTT
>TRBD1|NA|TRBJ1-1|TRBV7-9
CASSLGQVDEAFF
TGTGCCAGCAGCTTGGGACAGGTGGATGAAGCTTTCTTT
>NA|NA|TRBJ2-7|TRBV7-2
CASSLVHGGHTYEQYF
TGTGCCAGCAGCTTAGTTCATGGGGGACATACCTACGAGCAGTACTTC
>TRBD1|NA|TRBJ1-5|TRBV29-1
CSVGGTGEGNQPQHF
TGCAGCGTCGGGGGGACAGGGGAAGGGAATCAGCCCCAGCATTTT
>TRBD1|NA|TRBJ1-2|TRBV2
CASRRDRGSHDGYTF
TGTGCCAGCAGGCGGGACAGGGGGAGTCACGATGGCTACACCTTC
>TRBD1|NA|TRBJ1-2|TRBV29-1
CSVATGGNYGYTF
TGCAGCGTTGCTACAGGGGGCAACTATGGCTACACCTTC
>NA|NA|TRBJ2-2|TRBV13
CASSAIRTGELFF
TGTGCCAGCAGCGCCATTCGGACCGGGGAGCTGTTTTTT
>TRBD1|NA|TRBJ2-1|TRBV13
CASSLVPTGGGGNEQFF
TGTGCCAGCAGCTTAGTACCGACAGGGGGAGGGGGGAATGAGCAGTTCTTC
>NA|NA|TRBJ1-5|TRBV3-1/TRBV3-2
CASSQGQGQPQHF
TGTGCCAGCAGCCAGGGTCAGGGTCAGCCCCAGCATTTT
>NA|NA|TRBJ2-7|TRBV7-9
CASSLARLRTHEQYF
TGTGCCAGCAGCTTAGCGCGTCTGCGAACCCACGAGCAGTACTTC
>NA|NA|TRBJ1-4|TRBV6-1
CASSEKGLSEKLFF
TGTGCCAGCAGTGAAAAGGGGTTGAGTGAAAAACTGTTTTTT
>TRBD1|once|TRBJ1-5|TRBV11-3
CASSLRGRGQPQHF
TGTGCCAGCAGCTTGAGGGGGCGCGGTCAGCCCCAGCATTTT
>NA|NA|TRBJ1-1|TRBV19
CASSIWGPPGNTEAFF
TGTGCCAGTAGTATTTGGGGCCCCCCTGGGAACACTGAAGCTTTCTTT
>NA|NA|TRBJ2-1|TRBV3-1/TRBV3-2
CASSQMDSYNEQFF
TGTGCCAGCAGCCAGATGGACAGTTACAATGAGCAGTTCTTC
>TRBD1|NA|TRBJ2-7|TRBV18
CASSRGHRDREQYF
TGTGCCAGCTCCCGAGGGCACCGGGACAGAGAGCAGTACTTC
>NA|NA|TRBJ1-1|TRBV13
CASSLGHMNTEAFF
TGTGCCAGCAGCTTAGGACATATGAACACTGAAGCTTTCTTT
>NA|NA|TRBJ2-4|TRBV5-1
CASSLGRGAAIQYF
TGCGCCAGCAGCTTGGGGCGCGGGGCAGCTATTCAGTACTTC
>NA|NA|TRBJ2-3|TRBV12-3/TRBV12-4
CASRSTGTDTQYF
TGTGCCAGCAGGTCGACAGGCACAGATACGCAGTATTTT
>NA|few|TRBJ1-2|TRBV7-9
CASSSRVGVGYTF
TGTGCCAGCAGCTCCAGGGTCGGCGTCGGCTACACCTTC
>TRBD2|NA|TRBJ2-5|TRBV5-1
CASSLGGLAGQETQYF
TGCGCCAGCAGCTTGGGCGGACTAGCGGGACAAGAGACCCAGTACTTC
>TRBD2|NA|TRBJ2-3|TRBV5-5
CASSLAPLAGGPGTQYF
TGTGCCAGCAGCTTGGCTCCCCTAGCGGGAGGGCCGGGTACGCAGTATTTT
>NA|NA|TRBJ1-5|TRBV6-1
CASSESGGRQPQHF
TGTGCCAGCAGTGAAAGTGGGGGGAGACAGCCCCAGCATTTT